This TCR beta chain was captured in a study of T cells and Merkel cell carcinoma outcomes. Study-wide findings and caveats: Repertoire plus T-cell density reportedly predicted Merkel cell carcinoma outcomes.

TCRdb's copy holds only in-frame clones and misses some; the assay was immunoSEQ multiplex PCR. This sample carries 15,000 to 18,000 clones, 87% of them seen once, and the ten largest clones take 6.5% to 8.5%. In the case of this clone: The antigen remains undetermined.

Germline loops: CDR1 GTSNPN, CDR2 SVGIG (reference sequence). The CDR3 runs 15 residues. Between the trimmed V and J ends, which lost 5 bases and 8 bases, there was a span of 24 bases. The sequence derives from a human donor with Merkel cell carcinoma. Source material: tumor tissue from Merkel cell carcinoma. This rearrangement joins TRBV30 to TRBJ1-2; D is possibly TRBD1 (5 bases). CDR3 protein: CAWAAPWGEGYGYTF. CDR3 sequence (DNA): TGTGCCTGGGCCGCCCCGTGGGGGGAAGGGTACGGCTACACCTTC. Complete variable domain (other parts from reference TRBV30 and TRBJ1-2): SQTIHQWPATLVQPVGSPLSLECTVEGTSNPNLYWYRQAAGRGLQLLFYSVGIGQISSEVPQNLSASRPQDRQFILSSKKLLLSDSGFYLCAWAAPWGEGYGYTFGSGTRLTVV.